These T cell receptor beta chains were read from a single sample in a study of OX40 agonist ivuxolimab in advanced cancers. The repertoire was sequenced with immunoSEQ multiplex PCR; TCRdb's copy has only in-frame clones and lacks some. Of 25,000 to 40,000 clones in the sample, about 87% were seen once. Source: CD4+ or CD8+ T cells sorted from blood, taken in a trial of the OX40 agonist ivuxolimab. These receptors were obtained from an adult with an advanced solid tumor such as melanoma, head and neck, liver or kidney cancer. The CDR3 runs from the conserved cysteine through the conserved F or W. A D gene is named only where the DNA matches it firmly. Clone size is shown for a subset of rows, as once, few, many or a class of expanded clone.

d_gene	v_gene	j_gene	abundance	CDR3nt	CDR3aa
NA	TRBV19	TRBJ2-1	NA	TGTGCCAGTAGTATTGGGTGGGTGCAGTTCTTC	CASSIGWVQFF
NA	TRBV5-4	TRBJ2-7	NA	TGTGCCAGCAGCTTGTTCCTAGAAGGAGATCGGTACTTC	CASSLFLEGDRYF
TRBD2	TRBV11-2	TRBJ2-7	NA	TGTGCCAGCACCACCCCCCCGCGATCGGAGCGGGGCACCTACGAGCAGTACTTC	CASTTPPRSERGTYEQYF
TRBD2	TRBV7-2	TRBJ2-5	NA	TGTGCCAGCAGCTCACGAATTCGGACTAGCGGGGGCCAAGAGACCCAGTACTTC	CASSSRIRTSGGQETQYF
TRBD1	TRBV5-1	TRBJ2-7	NA	TGCGCCAGCAGCCCCGGACAGGGTGGTATACTCTACGAGCAGTACTTC	CASSPGQGGILYEQYF
NA	TRBV27	TRBJ2-7	NA	TGTGCCAGCAGCCGAGGTCCGTTTGGGAACGAGCAGTACTTC	CASSRGPFGNEQYF
NA	TRBV19	TRBJ2-7	NA	TGTGCCAGTAGTATAGACGCTGTCCCTATCATAGGAACCCACCACGAGCAGTACTTC	CASSIDAVPIIGTHHEQYF
TRBD2	TRBV11-3	TRBJ2-5	NA	TGTGCCAGCAGCCCCGGGGGGGAAAGGGAAGAGCAGTACTTC	CASSPGGEREEQYF
TRBD2	TRBV2	TRBJ2-7	once	TGTGCCAGCAAGGGGCCATCCTCCGGGACTAGCGAGCAGTACTTC	CASKGPSSGTSEQYF
NA	TRBV6-1	TRBJ2-1	NA	TGTGCCAGCAGTTCCTCTGGATACAATGAGCAGTTCTTC	CASSSSGYNEQFF
NA	TRBV5-1	TRBJ2-1	NA	TGCGCCAGCAGCTTGGCCGGATTGGGGCAGGGGACGGGGTACAATGAGCAGTTCTTC	CASSLAGLGQGTGYNEQFF
NA	TRBV6-1	TRBJ1-2	NA	TGTGCCAGCAGTGAAGCTGCAGGGCCTAACTATGGCTACACCTTC	CASSEAAGPNYGYTF
TRBD2	TRBV7-3	TRBJ2-5	NA	TGTGCCAGCAGCTTAGCGGGAGGAAGTTCAGAGACCCAGTACTTC	CASSLAGGSSETQYF
NA	TRBV28	TRBJ1-1	NA	TGTGCCAGCAGTCCCCCTGTCCTGGTTGGCGCTTTCTTT	CASSPPVLVGAFF
NA	TRBV7-9	TRBJ2-3	NA	TGTGCCAGCAGCCCCCCCAGCGCAGATACGCAGTATTTT	CASSPPSADTQYF
NA	TRBV4-1	TRBJ2-5	NA	TGCGCCAGCAGCCAAGGCAGGGGTCCGGGGACCCAGTACTTC	CASSQGRGPGTQYF
NA	TRBV7-9	TRBJ1-4	NA	TGTGCCAGCAGTCCCGGGAGTACGGGGCGAAATGAAAAACTGTTTTTT	CASSPGSTGRNEKLFF
TRBD2	TRBV2	TRBJ2-1	NA	TGTGCCAGCACTTTGACTAGCGGGGGCTCCACCTACAATGAGCAGTTCTTC	CASTLTSGGSTYNEQFF
TRBD1	TRBV7-9	TRBJ1-1	NA	TGTGCCAGCAGCTATACTGGGACAGGGATTGAAGCTTTCTTT	CASSYTGTGIEAFF
NA	TRBV2	TRBJ2-3	once	TGTGCCAGCAGGGACTCTCTACTAGTTGCGGATACGCAGTATTTT	CASRDSLLVADTQYF
TRBD1	TRBV7-9	TRBJ1-5	NA	TGTGCCAGCAGCCCAGGGGGTAGCAATCAGCCCCAGCATTTT	CASSPGGSNQPQHF
NA	TRBV9	TRBJ2-3	NA	TGTGCCAGCAGCCCCACCAGGGGCGGGAGCACAGATACGCAGTATTTT	CASSPTRGGSTDTQYF
NA	TRBV7-9	TRBJ2-5	NA	TGTGCCAGCAGCTTTCTGGAGACCCAGTACTTC	CASSFLETQYF
NA	TRBV9	TRBJ2-7	NA	TGTGCCAGCAGCGGGGGACGGACCTACGAGCAGTACTTC	CASSGGRTYEQYF
NA	TRBV28	TRBJ1-3	NA	TGTGCCAGCAGTTTATGGGGAAACACCATATATTTT	CASSLWGNTIYF
NA	TRBV20-1	TRBJ2-2	NA	TGCAGTGGTAGGGTCGCCGGGGAGCTGTTTTTT	CSGRVAGELFF
NA	TRBV6-4	TRBJ2-5	NA	TGTGCCAGCAGTGATTCTCCGAACCTCCAAGAGACCCAGTACTTC	CASSDSPNLQETQYF
NA	TRBV13	TRBJ1-2	NA	TGTGCCAGCAGCTTGGCACGGACCCTATATGGCTACACCTTC	CASSLARTLYGYTF
NA	TRBV28	TRBJ2-7	NA	TGTGCCAGCAGTCAGAGGGTCGGGGGGACAGCGTCCTACGAGCAGTACTTC	CASSQRVGGTASYEQYF
NA	TRBV7-6	TRBJ2-7	NA	TGTGCCAGCAGCCCCCCTCGGGACGGGGCCTCCTACGAGCAGTACTTC	CASSPPRDGASYEQYF
TRBD2	TRBV10-2	TRBJ2-1	NA	TGCGCCAGCAGCCCGCGGAGCGGGGGCTTCTATGAGCAGTTCTTC	CASSPRSGGFYEQFF
NA	TRBV6-6	TRBJ2-1	few	TGTGCCAGCAGCGAACCCGGTGGGTACAATGAGCAGTTCTTC	CASSEPGGYNEQFF
NA	TRBV7-2	TRBJ2-3	NA	TGTGCCAGCAGCTTAGACAGGGGTGCGGGATGGGTCACAGATACGCAGTATTTT	CASSLDRGAGWVTDTQYF
TRBD1	TRBV10-2	TRBJ1-3	NA	TGCGCCAGCAGTGGTTCTCGGGGAGTGCAGGGGGTCTCTGGAAACACCATATATTTT	CASSGSRGVQGVSGNTIYF
NA	TRBV9	TRBJ2-2	NA	TGTGCCAGCAGCATCACAGCAAACACCGGGGAGCTGTTTTTT	CASSITANTGELFF
TRBD1	TRBV28	TRBJ1-6	NA	TGTGCCAGCAGTTCGGACAGGGCGACCTGGTCACCCCTCCACTTT	CASSSDRATWSPLHF
NA	TRBV4-1	TRBJ1-6	NA	TGCGCCAGCAGCCAGGACGGAGTAGAAAGCTTCTCACCCCTCCACTTT	CASSQDGVESFSPLHF